The entry that follows covers one TCR beta chain sequence. What it binds is not known. V shed 2 bases, J shed 6 bases, and the junction held 9 bases outside the gene matches. Germline V lookup: CDR1 LNHNV, CDR2 YYDKDF (reference sequence). The CDR3 extends over 16 amino acids. Assay used: immunoSEQ multiplex PCR; TCRdb lists only in-frame clones, some missing. Among 150,000 to 200,000 clones listed, approximately 94% were seen once. This entry is derived from a study of T cell responses to AZD1222 COVID-19 vaccine. About the study: Pooled samples include second doses given at about 4 or 12 weeks.

Overall study findings and caveats: Vaccination with two AZD1222 doses was followed by a rise in Spike-specific TCR breadth and depth. Every sample of the repertoires postdated the peak T cell response. Baseline serology detected seropositivity in only six or seven AZD1222 recipients.

The specimen was peripheral blood, collected on day 0 of AZD1222 vaccination. The sequence was collected from an adult in good health. The chain uses TRBV15 and TRBJ1-4, with 7 bases fitting TRBD1. The CDR3 protein is CATSRYTGAVDEKLFF. For the CDR3, the DNA is TGTGCCACCAGCAGATATACAGGGGCGGTGGATGAAAAACTGTTTTTT.